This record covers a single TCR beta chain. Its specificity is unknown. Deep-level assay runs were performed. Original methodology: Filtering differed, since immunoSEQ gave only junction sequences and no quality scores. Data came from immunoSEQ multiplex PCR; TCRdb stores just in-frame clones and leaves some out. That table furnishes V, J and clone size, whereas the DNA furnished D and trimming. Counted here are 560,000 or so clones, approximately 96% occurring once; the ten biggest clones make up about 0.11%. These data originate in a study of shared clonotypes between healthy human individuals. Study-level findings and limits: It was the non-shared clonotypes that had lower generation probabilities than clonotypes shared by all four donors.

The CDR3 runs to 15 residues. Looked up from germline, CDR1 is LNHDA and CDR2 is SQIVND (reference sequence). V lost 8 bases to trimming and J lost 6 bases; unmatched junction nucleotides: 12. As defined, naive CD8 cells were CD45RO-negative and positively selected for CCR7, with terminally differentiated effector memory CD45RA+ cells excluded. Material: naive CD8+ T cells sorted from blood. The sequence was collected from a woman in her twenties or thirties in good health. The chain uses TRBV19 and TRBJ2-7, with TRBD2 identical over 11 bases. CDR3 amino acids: CASASRLAGPGEQYF. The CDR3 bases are TGTGCCAGTGCGTCTAGACTAGCGGGGCCAGGCGAGCAGTACTTC.